This T cell receptor beta chain was identified in a study of blood T cell repertoires in COVID-19. About the study: There were acute and convalescent COVID-19 samples, and they came from the United States, Italy and Spain. Nucleic acid was either cDNA or gDNA, and it came from T cells, B-cell-depleted T cells, or PBMCs.

V shed 8 bases and J shed 5 bases, with 20 bases lying between them. Germline V gene data show CDR1 as KGHSH and CDR2 as LQKENI. The CDR3 consists of 15 residues. How the authors handled the data: Reference gene primer amplification yielded estimated nucleated cell counts. TCRdb's table, derived via immunoSEQ multiplex PCR, lists solely in-frame clones and lacks some. V, J and clone size derive from that table, while D and trimming were established from the DNA sequence. The sample holds about 130,000 clones, about 81% seen once. Sequences were obtained from peripheral blood. The V gene is TRBV18, the J gene TRBJ2-3; weak D call: TRBD2 (6 bases). The TCR was taken from a woman of 80 years or more with acute or convalescent COVID-19. The CDR3 here is CASAQRGGPGDTQYF. CDR3 DNA: TGTGCCAGCGCCCAGCGTGGAGGGCCAGGAGATACGCAGTATTTT.